The source of this T cell receptor (beta chain) is a study of blood T cell repertoires in COVID-19. Source study methods: It was from reference gene primer amplification that nucleated cell counts were estimated. Method: immunoSEQ multiplex PCR; TCRdb's copy keeps in-frame clones and lacks some. V and J calls and clone size are those listed in that table; D and trimming were worked out from the DNA. The table lists 150,000 to 180,000 clones, around 87% of them singletons. Germline CDR1 MNHEY, CDR2 SMNVEV (reference sequence). V lost 4 bases and J lost 3, with 16 bases in between. The CDR3 is 15 residues long.

Sample: peripheral blood. The J gene is TRBJ2-7, the V gene TRBV27; perhaps TRBD1 as D (6 bases). This clonotype was obtained from a middle-aged woman with acute or convalescent COVID-19. The CDR3 nucleotides read TGTGCCAGCAGTTATAATGCGGACAGAAACTACGAGCAGTACTTC. Protein: CASSYNADRNYEQYF.